This T cell receptor (beta chain) emerged from a study of cytomegalovirus exposure and HLA in healthy donors. On the study more broadly: From about 200 million T cells, an earlier analysis saw approximately 110 million unique TCR beta sequences.

Primers: 60 Vbeta forward and 13 Jbeta reverse. The data were produced by immunoSEQ multiplex PCR, yet TCRdb's version contains in-frame clones alone and is incomplete. The data hold some 150,000 clones, with roughly 80% observed a single time. The clonotype originates from a woman in her 50s in good health and CMV-seropositive. The specimen was PBMCs.

The CDR3 reads CASSFALGETQYF. CDR3 nucleotide sequence: TGTGCCAGCAGCTTCGCGCTAGGAGAGACCCAGTACTTC. This chain uses TRBV5-4 with TRBJ2-5, with D unclear. The V end lost 2 bases, the J end lost 4 bases, and 9 bases lay between the germline ends. Germline assignment: CDR1 SGHNT and CDR2 YYREEE (reference sequence). This CDR3 region has 13 residues.